The TCR beta chain described here comes from a study of a mutant IDH1 vaccine in newly diagnosed glioma. About the study: Treated patients, averaging around 40 years, were around 62% male and about 38% female. Patients' prior therapy spanned radiotherapy, temozolomide, or both; most underwent both.

The study's findings and limits: Immune responses induced by vaccination arose in about 93% of the patients. Pseudoprogression seemed unlinked to shifts in top peripheral T cell clonotypes.

The time point: baseline, week 1 (first vaccination visit). Stated treatment: pre-vaccination baseline after standard-of-care therapy. A remark on this clone: Its antigen is currently unknown.

Measured with immunoSEQ multiplex PCR; TCRdb has only the in-frame clones, and not every one. The sample has 45,000 to 65,000 clones; 80% to 90% are singletons. Sequencing used PBMCs, obtained from a glioma patient treated with radiotherapy, temozolomide or both. This TCR came from a man younger than 35 with glioma.

CDR3: CASSLDAGGAGTEAFF. The CDR3 coding sequence is TGCGCCAGCAGCTTGGACGCAGGGGGCGCGGGCACTGAAGCTTTCTTT. The gene calls are TRBV5-1 and TRBJ1-1, with 8 bases lining up with TRBD1. In germline, CDR1 is SGHRS, CDR2 YFSETQ. This CDR3 contains 16 residues. Trimming removed 0 bases from V and 4 bases from J; junction bases left unmatched: 8.